This TCR beta chain was retrieved from a study of CD8 T cells in ankylosing spondylitis. From the 5' RACE reads, TCRdb called clonotypes with MiXCR, one entry per CDR3 protein. The table shows roughly 26,000 distinct CDR3 sequences, with 13% occurring only once. Study results and caveats: Within matched ankylosing spondylitis synovial fluid, disease-linked clones were reportedly significantly enriched. Reactive arthritis synovial fluid and blood previously showed some of these motif variants. Ankylosing spondylitis blood appeared to be characterized by a TCR beta motif of roughly eight highly homologous variants.

This clonotype was seen at least ten times. The antigen is not known. The CDR3 is made up of 13 amino acids. Germline assignment: CDR1 MNHEY and CDR2 SVGEGT. V gave up 8 bases and J gave up 5 bases; unmatched junction bases: 6. This TCR was sampled from a male donor with ankylosing spondylitis or in good health (not recorded which). Sequencing input: blood. The chain is built from TRBV6-2 or TRBV6-3 and TRBJ1-5, with TRBD1 matching 7 bases. CDR3: CASLDRIHQPQHF. The CDR3 DNA follows: TGTGCCAGCTTGGACAGGATTCATCAGCCCCAGCATTTT.